The 7 T cell receptor beta chains presented below share a single source sample, sequenced in a study of T cell changes during pregnancy in multiple sclerosis. Produced via immunoSEQ multiplex PCR; TCRdb's table is partial and in-frame only. The data show 50,000 to 65,000 clones, with 80% to 95% seen just once and 0.85% held by the top ten. The sequences come from peripheral blood, collected in the first trimester of pregnancy. All receptors come from a female donor with multiple sclerosis, enrolled in a pregnancy study.

Here the CDR3 reads CAIRPRGEPGQWTDTQYF. The CDR3 DNA reads TGTGCCATCAGGCCTCGGGGAGAGCCGGGACAGTGGACAGATACGCAGTATTTT. The rearrangement uses TRBV10-3 and TRBJ2-3, with 7 bases matching TRBD1. Germline CDR1 reads ENHRY; CDR2 reads SYGVKD. The CDR3 has 18 residues. V trimming: 6 bases; J trimming: 3 bases; junction bases outside the gene matches: 18.

This rearrangement joins TRBV6-6 to TRBJ1-1; D remains unclear. V shed 5 bases and J shed 3 bases, with 16 bases lying between them. The germline gives CDR1 MNHNY, CDR2 SVGAGI (reference sequence). The CDR3 is made up of 15 amino acids. The CDR3 here is CASSLSRWADTEAFF. In DNA form, the CDR3 reads TGTGCCAGCAGTCTCTCCCGGTGGGCAGACACTGAAGCTTTCTTT.

The V gene is TRBV29-1, the J gene TRBJ2-3; D is uncertain. The CDR3 loop spans 14 amino acids. CDR1 SQVTM and CDR2 ANQGSEA come from the germline V gene. The V gene lost 6 bases and the J gene lost 0 bases, with 13 bases spanning the gap. CDR3 protein: CSVRTTISTDTQYF. CDR3 coding DNA: TGCAGCGTCAGAACTACAATCAGCACAGATACGCAGTATTTT.

The genes are TRBV9 and TRBJ2-3; 14 bases map to TRBD2. V trimming: 0 bases; J trimming: 5 bases; junction bases outside the gene matches: 8. Germline assignment: CDR1 SGDLS and CDR2 YYNGEE. There are 18 residues in the CDR3. The DNA of the CDR3 is TGTGCCAGCAGCGTAGCGGGACTAGCGGGGGCCGGGGGAGATACGCAGTATTTT. Its protein product is CASSVAGLAGAGGDTQYF. Using reference TRBV9 and TRBJ2-3 for the parts outside the CDR3, the full variable domain is DSGVTQTPKHLITATGQRVTLRCSPRSGDLSVYWYQQSLDQGLQFLIQYYNGEERAKGNILERFSAQQFPDLHSELNLSSLELGDSALYFCASSVAGLAGAGGDTQYFGPGTRLTVL.

The V and J genes are TRBV19 and TRBJ1-2, with D tentatively TRBD1 (6 bases). In germline, CDR1 is LNHDA, CDR2 SQIVND (reference sequence). V was pared by 6 bases and J by 8 bases, with 25 bases between. The CDR3 is 16 amino acids. Here the CDR3 reads CASRADRGTYFGGYTF. For the CDR3, the DNA is TGTGCCAGTAGAGCGGACAGAGGGACCTATTTCGGAGGCTACACCTTC.

The rearrangement links TRBV7-9 to TRBJ2-3; TRBD2 matches at 10 bases. This CDR3 region has 15 residues. Per germline, CDR1 SEHNR and CDR2 FQNEAQ (reference sequence). Unmatched junction bases numbered 2, after V lost 4 bases and J lost 1 base. The CDR3 loop reads CASSSTSGGTDTQYF. CDR3 nucleotide sequence: TGTGCCAGCAGCTCCACTAGCGGGGGCACAGATACGCAGTATTTT.

The V and J genes are TRBV5-1 and TRBJ2-3; weak D call: TRBD1 (5 bases). The CDR3 is made up of 16 amino acids. The ends were cut back, 4 bases at V and 0 bases at J, with 15 bases in the middle. Germline CDR1 SGHRS, CDR2 YFSETQ. CDR3 loop: CASSRRQLSSTDTQYF. The CDR3 DNA follows: TGCGCCAGCAGCCGCCGACAGCTCTCGAGCACAGATACGCAGTATTTT.